This T cell receptor beta chain was sequenced in a study of cytomegalovirus exposure and HLA in healthy donors. Study-wide points: The study found most TCR sequences rare, yet found some public TCRs in many donors.

In the case of this clone: Its antigen is undetermined.

Trimming shortened V by 4 bases and J by 0 bases, and 12 bases separated the two germline ends. The length of the CDR3 is 16 residues. Germline V gene lookup returns CDR1 MGHRA and CDR2 YSYEKL. Clones were sequenced by immunoSEQ multiplex PCR, and TCRdb holds only the in-frame ones, with some missing. The table lists 100,000 to 150,000 clones, 85% to 90% of them singletons. The chain links TRBV4-1 to TRBJ1-4; the D is unclear. The sequenced material came from PBMCs. The clonotype originates from a woman younger than 30 in good health and CMV-seronegative. DNA for the CDR3: TGCGCCAGCAGCCTGCGGTCGGTTGCAACTAATGAAAAACTGTTTTTT. This gives the protein CASSLRSVATNEKLFF.